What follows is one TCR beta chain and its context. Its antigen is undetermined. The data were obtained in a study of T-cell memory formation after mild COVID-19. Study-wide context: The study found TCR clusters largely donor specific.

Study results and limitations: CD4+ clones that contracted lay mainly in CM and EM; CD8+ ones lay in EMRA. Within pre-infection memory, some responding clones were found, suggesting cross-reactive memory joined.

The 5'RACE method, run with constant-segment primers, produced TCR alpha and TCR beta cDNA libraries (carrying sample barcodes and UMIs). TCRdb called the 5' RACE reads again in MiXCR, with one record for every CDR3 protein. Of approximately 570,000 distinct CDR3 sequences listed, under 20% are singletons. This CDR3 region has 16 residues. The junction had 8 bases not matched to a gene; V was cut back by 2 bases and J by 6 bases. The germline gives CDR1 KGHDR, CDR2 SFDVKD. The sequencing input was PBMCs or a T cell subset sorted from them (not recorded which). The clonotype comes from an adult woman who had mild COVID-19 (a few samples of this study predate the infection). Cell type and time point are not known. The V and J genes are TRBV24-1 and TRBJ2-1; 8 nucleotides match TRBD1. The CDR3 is CATSDSTGGAFNEQFF. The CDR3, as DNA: TGTGCCACCAGTGATTCCACAGGGGGAGCTTTCAATGAGCAGTTCTTC.